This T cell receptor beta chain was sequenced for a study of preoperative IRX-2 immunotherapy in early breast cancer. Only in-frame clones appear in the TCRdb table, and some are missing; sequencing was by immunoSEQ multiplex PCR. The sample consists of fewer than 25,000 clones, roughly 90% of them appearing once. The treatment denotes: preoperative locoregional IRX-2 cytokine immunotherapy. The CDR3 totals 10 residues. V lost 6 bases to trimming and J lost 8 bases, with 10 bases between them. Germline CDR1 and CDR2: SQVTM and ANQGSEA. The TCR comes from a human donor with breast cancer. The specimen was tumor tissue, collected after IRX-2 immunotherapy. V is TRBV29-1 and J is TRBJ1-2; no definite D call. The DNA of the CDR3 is TGCAGCGTGGCCCTAGAAGGCTACACCTTC. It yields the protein CSVALEGYTF.